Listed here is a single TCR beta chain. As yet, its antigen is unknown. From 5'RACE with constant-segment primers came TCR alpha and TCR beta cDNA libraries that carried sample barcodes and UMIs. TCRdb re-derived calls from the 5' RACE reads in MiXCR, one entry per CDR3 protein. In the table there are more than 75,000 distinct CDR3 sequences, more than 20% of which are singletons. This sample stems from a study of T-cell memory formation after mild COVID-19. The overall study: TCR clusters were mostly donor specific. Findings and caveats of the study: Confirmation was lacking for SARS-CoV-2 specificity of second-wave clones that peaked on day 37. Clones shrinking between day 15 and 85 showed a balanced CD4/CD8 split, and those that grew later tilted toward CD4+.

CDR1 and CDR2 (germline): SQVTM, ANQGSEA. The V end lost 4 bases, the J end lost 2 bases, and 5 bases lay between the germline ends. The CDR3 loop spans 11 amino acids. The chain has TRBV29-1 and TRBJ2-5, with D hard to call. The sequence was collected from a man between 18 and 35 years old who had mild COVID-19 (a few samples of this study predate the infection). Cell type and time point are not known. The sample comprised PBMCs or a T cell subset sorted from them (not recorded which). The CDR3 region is CSVARQETQYF. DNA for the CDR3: TGCAGCGTTGCCAGACAAGAGACCCAGTACTTC.